The clone carrying this T cell receptor (beta chain) was seen more than once but under ten times. Its antigen is as yet unknown. PCR employed 60 Vbeta and 13 Jbeta primers. Generated by immunoSEQ multiplex PCR, the TCRdb table keeps only in-frame clones and is missing some. The table records under 130,000 clones, around 80% of them present only once. This sample was included in a study of cytomegalovirus exposure and HLA in healthy donors. General observations from the study: Solely CMV serostatus was available to characterize immune exposure.

Germline loops: CDR1 SGHNT, CDR2 YENEEA. This CDR3 is 16 amino acids long. With V trimmed by 6 bases and J by 5 bases, 13 bases remained unmatched. The chain carries TRBV11-3 and TRBJ2-7, with 10 bases that match TRBD2. The receptor's source is a middle-aged man in good health and CMV-seropositive. Material for sequencing was PBMCs. CDR3 sequence: CASRRSPGLATHEQYF. DNA of the CDR3: TGTGCCAGCAGACGTTCACCGGGACTAGCGACCCACGAGCAGTACTTC.